A selection of T cell receptor beta chains follows, all from one sample in a study of blood T cells in healthy people across ages. MiXCR, applied by TCRdb to the 5' RACE reads, yields one record per CDR3 protein. The repertoire holds roughly 1.4 million distinct CDR3 sequences, with 59% as singletons. Sequencing was done on a sample of blood. The receptors were sampled from a young man in good health. The CDR3 runs from the conserved cysteine through the conserved F or W. A D gene is named only where the DNA matches it firmly. Some rows have no size entry. The others give once, few or many, or a class for an expanded clone.

CDR3 DNA	CDR3 protein	clone size	J gene	V gene	D gene
TGTGCCAGCAGGGGTTCGGTCGGGGGAAAACTGTTTTTT	CASRGSVGGKLFF	-	TRBJ1-4	TRBV2	-
TGTGCCAGCAGCTTTGACATGACCACAGATACGCAGTATTTT	CASSFDMTTDTQYF	-	TRBJ2-3	TRBV7-9	-
TGTGCCAGCAGCCCTCAAACCGTTCAGTATTTT	CASSPQTVQYF	-	TRBJ2-3	TRBV7-2	-
TGTGCCAGCAGTTTTAAACATGAGCAGTTCTTC	CASSFKHEQFF	few	TRBJ2-1	TRBV12-3/TRBV12-4	-
TGTGCCAGCAGCTTAGACAGGGGCGAGCAGTACTTC	CASSLDRGEQYF	many	TRBJ2-7	TRBV7-9	TRBD1
TGCGCCAGCAGCCAAGATCCAGGAACTATTGGGGAGACCCAGTACTTC	CASSQDPGTIGETQYF	-	TRBJ2-5	TRBV4-3	-
TGTGCCAGCAGCCAAGAGGTCGTAGGGCCATACGAGCAGTACTTC	CASSQEVVGPYEQYF	-	TRBJ2-7	TRBV4-2	-
TGTGCCAGCAGTGAGTCAGCGCCAAACAGGGTTGAGCAGTACTTC	CASSESAPNRVEQYF	-	TRBJ2-7	TRBV2	-
TGTGCCAGCAGCTCCAGACAGGGAGGGACTTCCTACGAGCAGTACTTC	CASSSRQGGTSYEQYF	-	TRBJ2-7	TRBV7-9	-
TGCAGTGCTAGGGTCGGGGAACTCTATGGCTACACCTTC	CSARVGELYGYTF	-	TRBJ1-2	TRBV20-1	-
TGTGCCAGCAGCAGGGCTCCACCCTACGAGCAGTACTTC	CASSRAPPYEQYF	-	TRBJ2-7	TRBV7-9	-
TGCAGCGTTTTTGATGTGAGTACCTACGAGCAGTACTTC	CSVFDVSTYEQYF	few	TRBJ2-7	TRBV29-1	-
TGTGCCAGCAGTCTCGACCGCCTCTACGAGCAGTACTTC	CASSLDRLYEQYF	-	TRBJ2-7	TRBV6-6	-
TGTGCCAGCAGCTTCTATTTAGGGACAGGGGTAGCAGATACGCAGTATTTT	CASSFYLGTGVADTQYF	-	TRBJ2-3	TRBV7-9	TRBD1
TGTGCCAGCAGTTTTCGGGTCGGAGGGCCGGTCACCGGGGAGCTGTTTTTT	CASSFRVGGPVTGELFF	-	TRBJ2-2	TRBV12-3/TRBV12-4	-
TGTGCCAGCCGCCGAGCCGGTCGCAGGGCTTTCTTT	CASRRAGRRAFF	-	TRBJ1-1	TRBV7-2	-
TGTGCCAGCAGCTTAGTAGCGGGAGCGGTCACAGATACGCAGTATTTT	CASSLVAGAVTDTQYF	-	TRBJ2-3	TRBV3-1	TRBD2
TGTGCCAGCAGCCACCCAGGACAGGGTATTTCGGCTGGAAACACCATATATTTT	CASSHPGQGISAGNTIYF	-	TRBJ1-3	TRBV7-9	TRBD1
TGTGCCAGCATGAGACAGGGGGCGCGGAACACTGAAGCTTTCTTT	CASMRQGARNTEAFF	few	TRBJ1-1	TRBV2	TRBD1
TGCAGTGCTTGGGCAAGAAAGGAGTTCCAAGAGACCCAGTACTTC	CSAWARKEFQETQYF	-	TRBJ2-5	TRBV20-1	-
TGTGCCAGCCCTCGTGTGTCCGGGGAGCTGTTTTTT	CASPRVSGELFF	-	TRBJ2-2	TRBV7-2	-
TGTGCCAGCAGCGCAACCGGGACAGGCAATGAGCAGTTCTTC	CASSATGTGNEQFF	-	TRBJ2-1	TRBV7-7	TRBD1
TGTGCCATCAGTGATTTTGGTGGACTAGCGGCGAATGAGCAGTTCTTC	CAISDFGGLAANEQFF	-	TRBJ2-1	TRBV10-3	TRBD2
TGCGCCAGCAGCCAAGCTCCATTTTCTGGAAGCATTCAGTACTTC	CASSQAPFSGSIQYF	-	TRBJ2-4	TRBV4-1	-
TGTGCCACCAGCAGAGTAGACAGGGTGAGGGACTATGGCTACACCTTC	CATSRVDRVRDYGYTF	-	TRBJ1-2	TRBV15	TRBD1
TGTGCCACCAGCAGAGATCTTGGGGGTGGCTACACCTTC	CATSRDLGGGYTF	few	TRBJ1-2	TRBV15	-
TGTGCCAGCAGTTACTCGATTGTCGGGGGCTACACCTTC	CASSYSIVGGYTF	-	TRBJ1-2	TRBV6-5	-
TGTGCCAGCAGCTTGAATCCGGGATGGAGTGAGACCCAGTACTTC	CASSLNPGWSETQYF	-	TRBJ2-5	TRBV7-2	-
TGTGCCAGCAGAGTTAGGACTAGCGGAACCTACGAGCAGTACTTC	CASRVRTSGTYEQYF	-	TRBJ2-7	TRBV2	TRBD2